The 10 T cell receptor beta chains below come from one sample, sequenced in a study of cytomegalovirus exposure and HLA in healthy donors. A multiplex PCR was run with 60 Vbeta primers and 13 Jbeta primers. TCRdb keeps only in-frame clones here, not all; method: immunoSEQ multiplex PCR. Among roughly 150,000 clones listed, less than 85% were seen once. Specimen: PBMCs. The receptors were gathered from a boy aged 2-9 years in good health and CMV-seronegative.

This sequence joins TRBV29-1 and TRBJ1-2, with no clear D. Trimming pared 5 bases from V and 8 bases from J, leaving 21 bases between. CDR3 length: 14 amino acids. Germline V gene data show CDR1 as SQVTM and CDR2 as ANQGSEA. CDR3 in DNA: TGCAGCGTTCCCTGGCGGGGAGGCCGTTGGGGCTACACCTTC. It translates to CSVPWRGGRWGYTF.

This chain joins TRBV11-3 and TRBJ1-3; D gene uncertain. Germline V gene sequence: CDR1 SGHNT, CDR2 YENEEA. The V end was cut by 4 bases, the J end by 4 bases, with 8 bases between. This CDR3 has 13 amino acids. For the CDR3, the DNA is TGTGCCAGCAGCTCGAGGCCAGGAAACACCATATATTTT. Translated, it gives CASSSRPGNTIYF.

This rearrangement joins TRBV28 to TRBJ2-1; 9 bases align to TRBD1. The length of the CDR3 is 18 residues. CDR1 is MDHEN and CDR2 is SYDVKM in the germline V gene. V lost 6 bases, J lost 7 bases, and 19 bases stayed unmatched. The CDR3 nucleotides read TGTGCCAGCAGCACACGACACTCCGGGACAGGGATAGTTAATGAGCAGTTCTTC. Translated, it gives CASSTRHSGTGIVNEQFF.

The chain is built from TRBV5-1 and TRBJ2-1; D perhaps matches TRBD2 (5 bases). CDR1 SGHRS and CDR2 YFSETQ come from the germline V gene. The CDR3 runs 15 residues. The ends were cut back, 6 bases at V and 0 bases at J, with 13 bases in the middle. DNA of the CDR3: TGCGCCAGCACGGAAGGACGGGGCTCCTACAATGAGCAGTTCTTC. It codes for CASTEGRGSYNEQFF. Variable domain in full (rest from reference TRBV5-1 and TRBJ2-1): KAGVTQTPRYLIKTRGQQVTLSCSPISGHRSVSWYQQTPGQGLQFLFEYFSETQRNKGNFPGRFSGRQFSNSRSEMNVSTLELGDSALYLCASTEGRGSYNEQFFGPGTRLTVL.

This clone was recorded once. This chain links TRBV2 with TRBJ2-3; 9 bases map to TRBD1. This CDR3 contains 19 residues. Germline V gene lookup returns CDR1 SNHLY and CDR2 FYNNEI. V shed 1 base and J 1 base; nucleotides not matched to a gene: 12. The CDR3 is CASSEVGTGLTFRTDTQYF. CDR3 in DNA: TGTGCCAGCAGTGAAGTGGGGACAGGGCTTACTTTTCGCACAGATACGCAGTATTTT. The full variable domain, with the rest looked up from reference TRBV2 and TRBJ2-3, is EPEVTQTPSHQVTQMGQEVILRCVPISNHLYFYWYRQILGQKVEFLVSFYNNEISEKSEIFDDQFSVERPDGSNFTLKIRSTKLEDSAMYFCASSEVGTGLTFRTDTQYFGPGTRLTVL.

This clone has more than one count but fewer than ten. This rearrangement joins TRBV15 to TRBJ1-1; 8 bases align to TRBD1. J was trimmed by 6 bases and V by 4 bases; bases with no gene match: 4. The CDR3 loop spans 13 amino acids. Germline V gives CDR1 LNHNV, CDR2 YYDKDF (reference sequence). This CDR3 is CATSIQGAAEAFF. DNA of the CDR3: TGTGCCACCAGCATTCAGGGGGCCGCTGAAGCTTTCTTT.

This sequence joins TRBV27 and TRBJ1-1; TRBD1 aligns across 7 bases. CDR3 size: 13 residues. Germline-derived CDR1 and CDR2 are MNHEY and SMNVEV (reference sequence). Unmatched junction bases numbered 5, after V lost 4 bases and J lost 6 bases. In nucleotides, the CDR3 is TGTGCCAGCAGTTCCAGGGGGTACGCTGAAGCTTTCTTT. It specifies CASSSRGYAEAFF.

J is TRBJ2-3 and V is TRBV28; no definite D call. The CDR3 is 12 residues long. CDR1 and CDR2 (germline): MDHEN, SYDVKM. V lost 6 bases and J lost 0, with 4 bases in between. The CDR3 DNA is TGTGCCAGCAGGTCAAGCACAGATACGCAGTATTTT. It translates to CASRSSTDTQYF.

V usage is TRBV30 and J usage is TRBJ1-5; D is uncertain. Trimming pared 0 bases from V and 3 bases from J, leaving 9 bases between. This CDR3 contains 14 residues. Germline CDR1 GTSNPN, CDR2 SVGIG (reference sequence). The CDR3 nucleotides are TGTGCCTGGAGTGTAAGCGGATTCAATCAGCCCCAGCATTTT. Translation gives CAWSVSGFNQPQHF. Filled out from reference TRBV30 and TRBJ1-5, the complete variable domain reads SQTIHQWPATLVQPVGSPLSLECTVEGTSNPNLYWYRQAAGRGLQLLFYSVGIGQISSEVPQNLSASRPQDRQFILSSKKLLLSDSGFYLCAWSVSGFNQPQHFGDGTRLSIL.

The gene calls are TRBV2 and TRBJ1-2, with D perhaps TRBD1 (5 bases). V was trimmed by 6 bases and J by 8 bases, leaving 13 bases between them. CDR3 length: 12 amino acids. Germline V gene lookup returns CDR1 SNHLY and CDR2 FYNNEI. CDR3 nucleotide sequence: TGTGCCAGCAGCTCCGGGACTGGAGGCTACACCTTC. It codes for CASSSGTGGYTF.